This T cell receptor (beta chain) was documented in a study of blood T cells in healthy people across ages. Germline V gives CDR1 MGHRA, CDR2 YSYEKL. The CDR3 is made up of 15 amino acids. Trimming removed 0 bases from V and 6 bases from J, with 14 bases in between. Whole-study findings and limits: Per million T cells, TCR beta diversity dropped roughly linearly as age increased. Naive and antigen-experienced cells could not be conclusively compared, given unsorted PBMCs. CMV infection status of these donors was not known.

A second about 7 to 11 cycle PCR used barcoded and J-beta primers. TCRdb reanalysed the 5' RACE reads using MiXCR and keeps one entry per CDR3 protein. The sample records roughly 1,800,000 distinct CDR3 sequences, 49% being singletons. Remarks on this clonotype: The target antigen is unknown.

The rearrangement joins TRBV4-1 to TRBJ2-5; no reliable D call. Sequencing was done on a sample of blood. The clonotype was recovered from a woman aged 40 to 50 in good health. The CDR3 protein is CASSQDRDPTQTQYF. The DNA for the CDR3 is TGCGCCAGCAGCCAAGATCGCGACCCCACTCAGACCCAGTACTTC.